This TCR beta chain emerged from a study of blood T cell repertoires in COVID-19. About the study: Some COVID-19 samples were acute and others convalescent; all came from the United States, Italy and Spain. In each case, the material was cDNA or gDNA derived from T cells, B-cell-depleted T cells, or PBMCs.

Sequencing was performed with immunoSEQ multiplex PCR; in TCRdb, only in-frame clones are kept and a portion is missing. The sample has some 65,000 clones, 74% seen once. The CDR3 has 16 residues. Germline-derived CDR1 and CDR2 are SGHTS and YDEGEE. The trim removed 4 bases at V and 6 bases at J, leaving 12 bases unmatched. Sequenced input: peripheral blood. This receptor was obtained from a woman older than 75 with acute or convalescent COVID-19. J is TRBJ2-4 and V is TRBV5-8, with 8 nucleotides matching TRBD1. The chain's CDR3 is CASSTIWTGNLNIQYF. The CDR3 DNA sequence: TGTGCCAGCAGCACAATTTGGACAGGGAATCTAAACATTCAGTACTTC.